The 22 T cell receptor beta chains listed next were all sequenced from one sample in a study of blood T cell repertoires in COVID-19. The repertoire was sequenced with immunoSEQ multiplex PCR; TCRdb's copy has only in-frame clones and lacks some. The table lists roughly 30,000 clones, 80% to 90% of them singletons. The sample was peripheral blood. These receptors were collected from a man older than 75 with acute or convalescent COVID-19.

The CDR3 DNA reads as TGTGCCACCAGTGATTCCCTAGAGGCGAGCGAGCAGTTCTTC. Translating it yields CATSDSLEASEQFF. The chain joins TRBV24-1 to TRBJ2-1; no reliable D call. Germline V gene data show CDR1 as KGHDR and CDR2 as SFDVKD. Trimming stripped 2 bases from V and 10 bases from J, with 14 bases between. CDR3 length equals 14 residues.

The chain couples TRBV29-1 to TRBJ1-1, with D perhaps TRBD1 (6 bases). The CDR3 runs 12 residues. Trimming pared 7 bases from V and 2 bases from J, leaving 11 bases between. Per germline, CDR1 SQVTM and CDR2 ANQGSEA. The CDR3: CSARGGNTEAFF. The CDR3 nucleotides are TGCAGCGCCAGGGGCGGAAACACTGAAGCTTTCTTT.

J is TRBJ2-7 and V is TRBV10-2; D call uncertain. Deletions cut 0 bases from V and 5 bases from J, with 5 bases between. Germline V gene sequence: CDR1 WSHSY, CDR2 SAAADI. The CDR3 runs to 12 residues. In nucleotides, the CDR3 is TGCGCCAGCAGTGAGTCTGGCCACGAGCAGTACTTC. Translating gives CASSESGHEQYF.

The chain carries TRBV5-5 and TRBJ2-1; possibly TRBD1 for D (6 bases). The CDR3 covers 14 residues. V lost 2 bases and J 3 bases, leaving 9 bases between the germline ends. Germline V gene lookup returns CDR1 SGHKS and CDR2 YYEKEE (reference sequence). The CDR3 DNA sequence: TGTGCCAGCAGCTTCCCGGACAGCTACAATGAGCAGTTCTTC. Protein: CASSFPDSYNEQFF.

The chain uses TRBV5-1 and TRBJ1-1; 9 positions match TRBD1. Germline V gives CDR1 SGHRS, CDR2 YFSETQ. V shed 2 bases, J shed 4 bases, and the junction held 6 bases outside the gene matches. The CDR3 runs to 15 residues. DNA of the CDR3: TGCGCCAGCAGCTTATTGGGACAGGGAATCACTGAAGCTTTCTTT. Translated, it gives CASSLLGQGITEAFF.

The genes are TRBV19 and TRBJ2-5; possibly TRBD2 for D (5 bases). V was cut by 3 bases and J by 5 bases, with 10 bases left in between. This CDR3 spans 13 amino acids. Germline CDR1 and CDR2: LNHDA and SQIVND (reference sequence). The CDR3 here is CASSMRVGETQYF. The DNA of the CDR3 is TGTGCCAGTAGTATGAGGGTGGGGGAGACCCAGTACTTC.

The rearrangement links TRBV7-9 to TRBJ2-1, with 10 bases that match TRBD2. Trimming at V came to 2 bases and at J to 5 bases, leaving 6 bases not matched to a gene. The CDR3 length is 16 residues. Germline CDR1 reads SEHNR; CDR2 reads FQNEAQ (reference sequence). This CDR3 reads CASSLRLAGVHNEQFF. CDR3 in DNA: TGTGCCAGCAGCTTACGCCTAGCGGGAGTCCACAATGAGCAGTTCTTC.

The chain combines TRBV7-9 with TRBJ2-1; D not resolved. This CDR3 has 14 amino acids. Germline CDR1 SEHNR, CDR2 FQNEAQ (reference sequence). The V end lost 5 bases, the J end lost 0 bases, and 8 bases lay between the germline ends. The CDR3 here is CASSTPGSYNEQFF. In DNA form, the CDR3 reads TGTGCCAGCAGCACTCCCGGCTCCTACAATGAGCAGTTCTTC.

V is TRBV2 and J is TRBJ2-5; TRBD2 matches 14 bases. The CDR3 length is 17 residues. J was trimmed by 5 bases and V by 6 bases; bases with no gene match: 11. Per germline, CDR1 SNHLY and CDR2 FYNNEI. Here the CDR3 reads CASRGPGTSGSTETQYF. The CDR3 DNA sequence: TGTGCCAGCAGAGGGCCCGGGACTAGCGGGAGCACGGAGACCCAGTACTTC.

V usage is TRBV27 and J usage is TRBJ1-5; no reliable D call. The CDR3 contains 15 residues. Germline V gene data show CDR1 as MNHEY and CDR2 as SMNVEV (reference sequence). V lost 4 bases, J lost 3 bases, and 13 bases lay in between. The CDR3 spells CASSSRLGVNQPQHF. The CDR3 DNA is TGTGCCAGCAGTTCTCGACTGGGAGTCAATCAGCCCCAGCATTTT.

This chain links TRBV5-8 with TRBJ1-5; 8 nucleotides agree with TRBD1. Losses at the gene ends were 2 bases for V and 7 bases for J; bases not matched to a gene: 5. The CDR3 extends over 14 amino acids. Germline CDR1 and CDR2: SGHTS and YDEGEE. The CDR3 spells CASSFRGLGQPQHF. In DNA form, the CDR3 reads TGTGCCAGCAGCTTCAGGGGGCTGGGGCAGCCCCAGCATTTT.

V is TRBV3-1 (or the pseudogene TRBV3-2) and J is TRBJ1-5; D ambiguous. The CDR3 is 15 amino acids. The germline gives CDR1 LGHDT, CDR2 YNNKEL (reference sequence). The ends were cut back, 1 base at V and 7 bases at J, with 14 bases in the middle. This CDR3 reads CASSQGAVGLQPQHF. In DNA form, the CDR3 reads TGTGCCAGCAGCCAAGGGGCAGTTGGCTTACAGCCCCAGCATTTT.

The rearrangement links TRBV28 to TRBJ1-1; no definite D call. This CDR3 is built from 16 residues. Germline V gene sequence: CDR1 MDHEN, CDR2 SYDVKM. Trimming cost V 1 base and J 5 bases, with 17 bases left between them. The DNA for the CDR3 is TGTGCCAGCAGTTTATTGGGCGGAGAGGGAGGGACTGAAGCTTTCTTT. Translation: CASSLLGGEGGTEAFF.

The rearrangement uses TRBV5-1 and TRBJ2-7, with D possibly being TRBD1 (6 bases). V was clipped by 7 bases and J by 1 base, with 15 bases between them. Germline CDR1 reads SGHRS; CDR2 reads YFSETQ. The CDR3 is 14 residues long. For the CDR3, the DNA is TGCGCCAGCTGCCGGGACACATCATCCTACGAGCAGTACTTC. Encoded protein: CASCRDTSSYEQYF. The entire variable domain, with the rest obtained from reference TRBV5-1 and TRBJ2-7, is as follows: KAGVTQTPRYLIKTRGQQVTLSCSPISGHRSVSWYQQTPGQGLQFLFEYFSETQRNKGNFPGRFSGRQFSNSRSEMNVSTLELGDSALYLCASCRDTSSYEQYFGPGTRLTVT.

J is TRBJ1-2 and V is TRBV29-1; the match to TRBD1 covers 8 bases. The CDR3 has 14 residues. V dropped 1 base and J dropped 7; count of bases not matched to a gene: 8. The germline gives CDR1 SQVTM, CDR2 ANQGSEA. CDR3 protein: CSVEGGAQGAGYTF. Here the CDR3 DNA reads TGCAGCGTTGAAGGGGGTGCGCAGGGGGCTGGCTACACCTTC.

This clone was counted only a few times. V is TRBV11-3 and J is TRBJ2-2; TRBD2 matches at 10 bases. The junction had 13 bases not matched to a gene; V was cut back by 5 bases and J by 7 bases. This CDR3 has 17 residues. The V gene's germline CDR1 is SGHNT and CDR2 YENEEA. CDR3 residues: CASSPREREGPYGELFF. The CDR3 nucleotides are TGTGCCAGCAGCCCTAGGGAGCGGGAGGGGCCCTACGGGGAGCTGTTTTTT.

The rearrangement joins TRBV27 to TRBJ2-5; no definite D call. Between the trimmed V and J ends, which lost 7 bases and 2 bases, there was a span of 5 bases. In germline, CDR1 is MNHEY, CDR2 SMNVEV (reference sequence). This CDR3 is built from 11 residues. CDR3 nucleotide sequence: TGTGCCAGCAAGAGACAAGAGACCCAGTACTTC. Encoded protein: CASKRQETQYF.

V is TRBV5-1 and J is TRBJ2-2; no reliable D call. Trimming stripped 5 bases from V and 2 bases from J, with 4 bases between. The length of the CDR3 is 12 residues. The germline V gene has CDR1 SGHRS and CDR2 YFSETQ. The CDR3 loop reads CASSSNTGELFF. DNA of the CDR3: TGCGCCAGCAGTAGTAACACCGGGGAGCTGTTTTTT.

The chain carries TRBV6-2 or TRBV6-3 and TRBJ2-2; no reliable D call. The CDR3 contains 14 residues. The germline V gene has CDR1 MNHEY and CDR2 SVGEGT. Trimming took 0 bases from V and 5 from J, leaving 7 bases between them. The DNA for the CDR3 is TGTGCCAGCAGTTACTCGTATAGAACCGGGGAGCTGTTTTTT. Its translation is CASSYSYRTGELFF.

The J gene is TRBJ2-1, the V gene TRBV7-8; a weak D match, TRBD2 (6 bases). There are 15 residues in the CDR3. V lost 7 bases to trimming and J lost 1 base, with 14 bases between them. The germline CDR1 and CDR2 sequences are SGHVS and FQNEAQ. This CDR3 reads CASIPSEWSYNEQFF. The CDR3 nucleotides are TGTGCCAGCATCCCTAGCGAGTGGTCCTACAATGAGCAGTTCTTC.

This clone came up once. This chain connects TRBV5-6 to TRBJ1-4; tentative D call: TRBD1 (6 bases). The CDR3 sequence is 16 residues long. V shed 0 bases and J shed 6 bases, with 15 bases lying between them. The germline V gene has CDR1 SGHDT and CDR2 YYEEEE. The CDR3 spells CASSLAAAGADEKLFF. The CDR3 bases are TGTGCCAGCAGCTTGGCAGCGGCAGGGGCAGATGAAAAACTGTTTTTT.

The chain employs TRBV5-4 and TRBJ1-1, with D possibly being TRBD1 (5 bases). With 0 bases removed from V and 0 bases from J, the gap between germline ends came to 18 bases. CDR1 is SGHNT and CDR2 is YYREEE in the germline V gene (reference sequence). The CDR3 runs to 18 residues. DNA for the CDR3: TGTGCCAGCAGCTTGGAGAAGTTCAGGAGGGGCATGAACACTGAAGCTTTCTTT. It yields the protein CASSLEKFRRGMNTEAFF.